This T cell receptor beta chain was sequenced in a study of CD8+ T cells in alopecia areata (dated by TCRdb to between 2017 and 2018). Background on the whole study: The treated patients, all with moderate-to-severe alopecia areata, were enrolled in an open-label pilot trial of oral tofacitinib given at 5 to 10 mg twice daily. Scalp tissue and sorted CD4+ and CD8+ peripheral blood T cells from patchy and totalis/universalis alopecia areata patients and from healthy controls were covered by human TCRbeta sequencing. The RNA source kit depended on sample type: the PAXgene miRNA kit for fixed scalp, the miRNeasy kit for PBMCs, and the RNeasy kit for mouse skin. Disease severity in treated patients was measured with the SALT score, which quantifies the percentage of affected scalp surface area. Tofacitinib was administered for 6 to 18 months, and 6 months of follow-up off drug were then conducted to assess delayed response and recurrence. Tofacitinib-treated patients had biopsies at baseline and at 4 and 24 weeks of treatment, with a later scalp biopsy in several patients. Clonality in the scalp was compared among normal scalp (n=4), patchy alopecia areata scalp (n=8), and alopecia totalis/universalis scalp (n=8). TCRbeta CDR3 regions were amplified by immunoSEQ multiplex PCR using 35 Vbeta forward and 13 Jbeta reverse primers. The study used high-throughput TCRbeta sequencing to examine T cell clonal expansion in alopecia areata, in both the C3H/HeJ mouse model and human patients.

The time point label of this sample denotes: about four weeks on oral tofacitinib. What this sample's treatment or condition label stands for: oral pan-JAK inhibitor, 5-10 mg twice daily. Lesional scalp punch biopsies and peripheral blood were obtained from alopecia areata patients. PBMCs were separated by density centrifugation and stained for CD3, CD4 and CD8, after which CD4+ and CD8+ T cells were sorted on a FACSAria. The library relied on the immunoSEQ multiplex PCR assay. RNA was extracted from all samples and reverse transcribed into cDNA as template for TCR sequencing. SuperScript III was used to make first-strand cDNA, primed with a 2:1 mix of oligo-dT and random hexamers. A synthetic immune receptor repertoire was used to measure amplification bias, and any remaining bias was corrected computationally. From the authors' description of their analysis: After raw reads were preprocessed to remove errors, the CDR3 was defined following IMGT conventions as running from the conserved cysteine to phenylalanine. To get clonality, Shannon entropy was normalized by log2 of the number of productive unique TCRs and the result was subtracted from 1. Scalp TCRbeta sequences were cross-referenced with sorted blood CD4 and CD8 repertoires so that the CD4 or CD8 identity of scalp clones could be inferred. TCRdb took this table from immuneACCESS and kept in-frame rearrangements with V and J called. Such tables lack part of the clones; where checked against another copy, unresolved V genes explain under half of the gap, and the rest is unexplained. V and J calls and clone size come straight from that table; D and trimming were deduced from the DNA. Counted in this sample were 120,000 to 150,000 clones; about 86% of them appeared once. In total, the top ten clones hold about 13% of the sample.

A remark on this clone: It has no known antigen specificity. There are no base qualities to consult, and no much larger clone falls within one base.

Study-level results and caveats: Many expanded lesional clones persisted in scalp and blood during tofacitinib treatment, which may partly explain relapse after stopping treatment. Shared TCR sequences between patients were less evident than in mice, which may be partly attributable to HLA diversity in the patient population. Unlike mouse skin, which is dominated by gammadelta T cells, normal human skin has resident alphabeta T cells that are also sequenced, and this complicates analysis of the scalp TCR repertoire. The treated cohort was small, with a single nonresponder, so links between baseline CD8+ expansion and response need larger studies. With tofacitinib, both scalp clonality and the number of expanded CD8+ clones among the top 100 scalp clones went down significantly. Higher clonality and more expanded CD8+ clones were observed in lesional scalp than in normal scalp, particularly in alopecia totalis/universalis, a finding suggestive of antigenic drive.

Sequencing was performed on CD8+ T cells sorted from blood, taken at week 4, from a patient treated with tofacitinib. The receptor's source is a human donor with alopecia areata.

The CDR3 reads CASSWIAKDYEQYF. The sequence in DNA is TGTGCCAGCAGCTGGATAGCGAAGGACTACGAGCAGTACTTC. The V and J segments used are TRBV11-2 and TRBJ2-7, and the D gene may be TRBD2, 5 bases matching. V is cut by 4 bases and J by 3 bases, and the space between the germline ends is 13 bases. The germline V gene gives CDR1 as SGHAT and CDR2 as FQNNGV. From its cysteine to its phenylalanine, the CDR3 spans 14 amino acids. The read is trimmed to its CDR3 DNA, 42 bases read in frame from base 1.